This TCR beta chain was sequenced for a study of Graves' ophthalmopathy and Graves' hyperthyroidism. The V and J ends lost 5 bases and 5 bases respectively, with 16 bases between them. CDR3 size: 13 residues. Per the germline V gene, CDR1 is DFQATT and CDR2 is SNEGSKA (reference sequence). Thyroid ultrasound, orbital computed tomography, TRAb, serum thyroxine and clinical symptoms formed the basis of diagnosis. RNA transcripts were the source from which TCR beta CDR3 regions were amplified. After a first-round RT-PCR with HTBI primers, a second-round multiplex PCR was run. One entry per CDR3 protein, called by TCRdb with MiXCR from the multiplex PCR reads. The sample shows about 740,000 distinct CDR3 sequences, 35% to 50% of them seen only once.

V usage is TRBV20-1 and J usage is TRBJ2-7; D could derive from TRBD1 or TRBD2 (5 bases each). The TCR sequence derives from an adult man with Graves' ophthalmopathy. The sequenced sample was peripheral blood. This chain's CDR3 is CSALRDRGNEQYF. In DNA, the CDR3 is TGCAGTGCTCTCCGGGACCGTGGTAACGAGCAGTACTTC.